The clone carrying this TCR beta chain was found a few times. V was trimmed by 2 bases and J by 5 bases, leaving 8 bases between them. There are 12 residues in the CDR3. Per the germline V gene, CDR1 is SGHNT and CDR2 is YYREEE (reference sequence). This specimen comes from a study of T cells after yellow fever vaccination. TCRdb called the 5' RACE reads again in MiXCR, with one record for every CDR3 protein. This sample carries around 72,000 distinct CDR3 sequences, 7.3% of them seen once, and the ten largest clones take over 25%. The clonotype was recovered from a young man who received the YFV17D yellow fever vaccine. The gene calls are TRBV5-4 and TRBJ2-7; TRBD2 is a possible D gene (5 bases). Sequences were derived from CD8+ T cells sorted from PBMCs, sampled around 10 days after the first yellow fever vaccination. CDR3 in amino acids: CASSFGADEQYV. In nucleotides, the CDR3 is TGTGCCAGCAGCTTCGGAGCGGACGAGCAGTACGTC.